The next 14 T cell receptor beta chains were all read from a single sample in a study of OX40 agonist ivuxolimab in advanced cancers. TCRdb's copy holds only in-frame clones and misses some; the assay was immunoSEQ multiplex PCR. Of about 76,000 clones listed, 70% to 90% are singletons. Sequences were derived from CD4+ or CD8+ T cells sorted from blood, sampled in a trial of the OX40 agonist ivuxolimab. These receptors all come from an adult with an advanced solid tumor such as melanoma, head and neck, liver or kidney cancer.

The V gene is TRBV6-5, the J gene TRBJ2-1; 8 bases fit TRBD1. The germline V gene has CDR1 MNHEY and CDR2 SVGAGI. V lost 7 bases to trimming and J lost 9 bases; unmatched junction nucleotides: 8. The length of the CDR3 is 13 residues. CDR3 nucleotides: TGTGCCAGCAAAAGGCAGGGGGCGGGTGAGCAGTTCTTC. This translates into CASKRQGAGEQFF.

The chain has TRBV5-1 and TRBJ2-3; D gene ambiguous. Per germline, CDR1 SGHRS and CDR2 YFSETQ. This CDR3 spans 13 amino acids. Trimming removed 0 bases from V and 4 bases from J, with 6 bases in between. The CDR3 sequence is CASSLELPDTQYF. The CDR3 DNA reads as TGCGCCAGCAGCTTGGAACTTCCAGATACGCAGTATTTT.

This clone appeared once. The chain is built from TRBV11-3 and TRBJ2-1; 12 nucleotides line up with TRBD2. Germline V lookup: CDR1 SGHNT, CDR2 YENEEA. The V and J ends lost 8 bases and 5 bases, in that order; junction bases with no gene match: 10. The length of the CDR3 is 16 residues. The CDR3 sequence: CASVGSRTSGDNEQFF. In nucleotides, the CDR3 is TGTGCCAGCGTCGGGTCCAGGACTAGCGGGGACAATGAGCAGTTCTTC.

In nucleotides, the CDR3 is TGTGCCAGCAGCCCTCGGGACAGGGGAAACACTGAAGCTTTCTTT. The encoded protein is CASSPRDRGNTEAFF. This chain connects TRBV5-4 to TRBJ1-1, with TRBD1 identical over 10 bases. The V gene's germline CDR1 is SGHNT and CDR2 YYREEE (reference sequence). After removal of 4 bases from V and 2 bases from J, the junction contained 5 bases not matched to a gene. The CDR3 is made up of 15 amino acids.

This clone occurred a few times. The gene calls are TRBV5-6 and TRBJ1-1, with 9 bases fitting TRBD1. V lost 4 bases and J lost 0; bases outside the gene matches: 7. The CDR3 covers 16 residues. Germline values: CDR1 SGHDT, CDR2 YYEEEE. The CDR3 reads CASSTSTGGLNTEAFF. In DNA, the CDR3 is TGTGCCAGCAGCACTTCGACAGGGGGATTGAACACTGAAGCTTTCTTT.

This clone was counted once. The chain uses TRBV10-1 and TRBJ2-7, with 9 bases lining up with TRBD1. CDR1 is WNHNN and CDR2 is SYGVQD in the germline V gene (reference sequence). The CDR3 extends over 15 amino acids. The V gene end was trimmed by 3 bases and the J gene end by 2 bases; junction bases not matched to a gene: 5. The CDR3 region is CASSDRGTGTYEQYF. The DNA for the CDR3 is TGCGCCAGCAGTGACCGAGGGACAGGGACCTACGAGCAGTACTTC.

The rearrangement joins TRBV27 to TRBJ2-3, with 8 nucleotides matching TRBD2. Germline V gene data show CDR1 as MNHEY and CDR2 as SMNVEV (reference sequence). The CDR3 length is 18 residues. The trim removed 0 bases at V and 0 bases at J, leaving 8 bases unmatched. The CDR3 reads CASSLSGSGTVSTDTQYF. In DNA, the CDR3 is TGTGCCAGCAGTTTATCTGGTAGCGGGACTGTAAGCACAGATACGCAGTATTTT.

This clone has only one observation. The chain's CDR3 is CASSLEGDTGELFF. CDR3 DNA: TGTGCCAGCAGCTTGGAGGGTGACACCGGGGAGCTGTTTTTT. The V and J genes are TRBV5-6 and TRBJ2-2; D is undetermined. The V end was cut by 0 bases, the J end by 3 bases, with 6 bases between. Germline CDR1 and CDR2: SGHDT and YYEEEE. The CDR3 consists of 14 residues.

The rearrangement joins TRBV9 to TRBJ2-2; TRBD1 is a possible D gene (6 bases). V was trimmed by 3 bases and J by 0 bases, leaving 12 bases between them. Germline CDR1 reads SGDLS; CDR2 reads YYNGEE. The CDR3 is 16 residues long. This CDR3 reads CASSAYTGSNTGELFF. The CDR3, as DNA: TGTGCCAGCAGCGCTTATACAGGGTCGAACACCGGGGAGCTGTTTTTT.

The rearrangement links TRBV27 to TRBJ2-2; TRBD2 matches at 12 bases. The CDR3 is 17 residues long. V lost 5 bases to trimming and J lost 3 bases; unmatched junction nucleotides: 7. Per germline, CDR1 MNHEY and CDR2 SMNVEV (reference sequence). CDR3 loop: CASSTSSGRAHTGELFF. The CDR3 DNA is TGTGCCAGCAGTACGTCTAGCGGGAGGGCCCACACCGGGGAGCTGTTTTTT.

V is TRBV11-2 and J is TRBJ2-1; a weak D match, TRBD1 (6 bases). V shed 4 bases and J shed 3 bases, with 19 bases lying between them. The germline gives CDR1 SGHAT, CDR2 FQNNGV. The CDR3 sequence is 17 residues long. The CDR3 is CASSSTGGGRFYNEQFF. The CDR3, as DNA: TGTGCCAGCAGCTCTACTGGGGGCGGCCGGTTCTACAATGAGCAGTTCTTC.

This clone occurred once. The chain joins TRBV28 to TRBJ1-5; 8 positions agree with TRBD1. With V trimmed by 4 bases and J by 5 bases, 7 bases remained unmatched. The CDR3 is made up of 15 amino acids. CDR1 is MDHEN and CDR2 is SYDVKM in the germline V gene. CDR3 sequence: CASSWTGRGDQPQHF. The DNA of the CDR3 is TGTGCCAGCAGTTGGACAGGGCGGGGGGATCAGCCCCAGCATTTT.

This chain uses TRBV7-9 with TRBJ2-4; 10 bases agree with TRBD1. CDR1 and CDR2 (germline): SEHNR, FQNEAQ (reference sequence). After removal of 5 bases from V and 0 bases from J, the junction contained 7 bases not matched to a gene. The CDR3 has 17 amino acids. CDR3 sequence: CASSGRTGGLAKNIQYF. The CDR3 DNA reads as TGTGCCAGCAGCGGACGGACAGGGGGTCTAGCCAAAAACATTCAGTACTTC.

J is TRBJ2-1 and V is TRBV29-1, with TRBD1 identical over 11 bases. This CDR3 contains 13 residues. Germline CDR1 is SQVTM and CDR2 is ANQGSEA. The V gene end was trimmed by 7 bases and the J gene end by 9 bases; junction bases not matched to a gene: 8. The CDR3 loop reads CSGGGQGASEQFF. In DNA, the CDR3 is TGCAGCGGCGGAGGACAGGGGGCGTCTGAGCAGTTCTTC.